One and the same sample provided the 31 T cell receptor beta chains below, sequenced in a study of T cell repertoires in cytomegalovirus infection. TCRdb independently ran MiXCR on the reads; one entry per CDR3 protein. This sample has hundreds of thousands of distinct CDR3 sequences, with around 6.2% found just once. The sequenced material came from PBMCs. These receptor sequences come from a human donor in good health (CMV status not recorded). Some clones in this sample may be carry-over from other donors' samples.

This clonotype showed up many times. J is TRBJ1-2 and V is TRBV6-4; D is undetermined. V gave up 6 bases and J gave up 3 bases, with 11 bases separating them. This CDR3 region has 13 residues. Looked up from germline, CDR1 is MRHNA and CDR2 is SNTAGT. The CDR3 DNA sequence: TGTGCCAGCAGACCGGGCCCGGACTATGGCTACACCTTC. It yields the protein CASRPGPDYGYTF.

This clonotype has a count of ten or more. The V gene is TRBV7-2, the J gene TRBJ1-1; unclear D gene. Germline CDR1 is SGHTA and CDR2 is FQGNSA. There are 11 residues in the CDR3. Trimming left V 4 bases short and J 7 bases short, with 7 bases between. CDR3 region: CASSSAGEAFF. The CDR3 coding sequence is TGTGCCAGCAGCTCTGCGGGTGAAGCTTTCTTT.

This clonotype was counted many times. The CDR3 loop is CSVDKRQGAYGYTF. DNA of the CDR3: TGCAGCGTTGACAAACGACAGGGAGCATATGGCTACACCTTC. The chain combines TRBV29-1 with TRBJ1-2, with 7 nucleotides matching TRBD1. The CDR3 extends over 14 amino acids. V lost 3 bases and J lost 5; bases outside the gene matches: 9. The germline V gene has CDR1 SQVTM and CDR2 ANQGSEA.

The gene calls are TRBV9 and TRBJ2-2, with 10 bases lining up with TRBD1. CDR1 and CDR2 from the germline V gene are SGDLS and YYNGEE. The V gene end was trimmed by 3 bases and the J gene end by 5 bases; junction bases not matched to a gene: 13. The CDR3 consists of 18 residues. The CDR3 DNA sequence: TGTGCCAGCAGCGGACACCCCGGGACAGGGGTCGGAACCGGGGAGCTGTTTTTT. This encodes CASSGHPGTGVGTGELFF.

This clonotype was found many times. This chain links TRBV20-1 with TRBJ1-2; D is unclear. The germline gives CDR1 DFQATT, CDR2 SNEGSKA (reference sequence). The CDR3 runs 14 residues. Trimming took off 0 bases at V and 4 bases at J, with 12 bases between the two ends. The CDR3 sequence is CSARDQRGIYGYTF. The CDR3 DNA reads TGCAGTGCTAGAGATCAACGTGGAATCTATGGCTACACCTTC.

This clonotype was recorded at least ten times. CDR3 residues: CASSLGYRVGETQYF. CDR3 coding DNA: TGTGCCAGCAGTCTAGGATACCGGGTCGGGGAGACCCAGTACTTC. The chain has TRBV2 and TRBJ2-5; the D is unclear. CDR1 and CDR2 from the germline V gene are SNHLY and FYNNEI. The V end was cut by 5 bases, the J end by 5 bases, with 18 bases between. The CDR3 loop spans 15 amino acids.

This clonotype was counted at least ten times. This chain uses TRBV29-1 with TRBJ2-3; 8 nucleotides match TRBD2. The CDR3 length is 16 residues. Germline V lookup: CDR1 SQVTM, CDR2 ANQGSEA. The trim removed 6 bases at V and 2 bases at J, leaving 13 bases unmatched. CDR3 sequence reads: CSVPRAKRGSTDTQYF. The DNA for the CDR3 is TGCAGCGTCCCCAGGGCAAAGCGGGGGTCCACAGATACGCAGTATTTT.

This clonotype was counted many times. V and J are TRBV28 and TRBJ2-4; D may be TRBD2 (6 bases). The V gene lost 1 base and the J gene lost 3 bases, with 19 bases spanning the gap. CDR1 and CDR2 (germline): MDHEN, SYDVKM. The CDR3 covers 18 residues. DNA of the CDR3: TGTGCCAGCAGTTTATTGGGGGAGGCCTCGCATTACAAAAACATTCAGTACTTC. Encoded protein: CASSLLGEASHYKNIQYF.

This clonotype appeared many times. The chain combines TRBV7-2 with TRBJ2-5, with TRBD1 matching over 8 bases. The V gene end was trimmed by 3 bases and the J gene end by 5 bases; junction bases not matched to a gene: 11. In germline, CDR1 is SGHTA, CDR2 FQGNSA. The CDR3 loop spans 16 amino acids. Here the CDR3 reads CASSLGLTGDSETQYF. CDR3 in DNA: TGTGCCAGCAGCTTGGGGTTGACAGGGGATTCGGAGACCCAGTACTTC.

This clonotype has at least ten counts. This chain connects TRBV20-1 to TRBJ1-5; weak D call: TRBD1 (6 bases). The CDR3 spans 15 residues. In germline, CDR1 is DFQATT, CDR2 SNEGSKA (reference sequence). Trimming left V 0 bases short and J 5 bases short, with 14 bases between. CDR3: CSARDVSGGDQPQHF. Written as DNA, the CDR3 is TGCAGTGCTAGAGATGTTTCGGGGGGCGATCAGCCCCAGCATTTT.

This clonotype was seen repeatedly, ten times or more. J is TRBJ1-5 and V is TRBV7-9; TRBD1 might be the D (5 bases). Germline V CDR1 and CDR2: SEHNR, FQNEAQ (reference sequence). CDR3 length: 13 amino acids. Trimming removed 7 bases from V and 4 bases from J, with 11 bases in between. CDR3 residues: CASNPGPNQPQHF. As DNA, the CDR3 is TGTGCCAGCAATCCGGGGCCGAATCAGCCCCAGCATTTT.

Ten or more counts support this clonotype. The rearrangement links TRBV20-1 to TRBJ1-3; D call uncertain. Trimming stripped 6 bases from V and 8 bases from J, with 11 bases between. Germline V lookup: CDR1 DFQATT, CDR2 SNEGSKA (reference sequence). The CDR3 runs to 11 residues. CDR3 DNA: TGCAGTGCCCTTGGGAGGGACACCATATATTTT. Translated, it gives CSALGRDTIYF.

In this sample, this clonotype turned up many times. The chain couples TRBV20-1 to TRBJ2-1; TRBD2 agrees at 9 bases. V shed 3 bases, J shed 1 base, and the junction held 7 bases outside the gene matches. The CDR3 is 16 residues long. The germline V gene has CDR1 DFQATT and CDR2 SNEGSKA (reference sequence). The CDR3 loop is CSASPSGGLSYNEQFF. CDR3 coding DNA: TGCAGTGCTAGCCCCAGCGGGGGGCTTTCCTACAATGAGCAGTTCTTC.

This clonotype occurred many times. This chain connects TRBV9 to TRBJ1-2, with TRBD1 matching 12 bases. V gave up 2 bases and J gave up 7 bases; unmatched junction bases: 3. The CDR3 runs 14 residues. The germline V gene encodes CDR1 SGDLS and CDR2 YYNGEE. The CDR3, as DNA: TGTGCCAGCAGCGTCGGGACAGGGGGCCCTGGCTACACCTTC. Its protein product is CASSVGTGGPGYTF.

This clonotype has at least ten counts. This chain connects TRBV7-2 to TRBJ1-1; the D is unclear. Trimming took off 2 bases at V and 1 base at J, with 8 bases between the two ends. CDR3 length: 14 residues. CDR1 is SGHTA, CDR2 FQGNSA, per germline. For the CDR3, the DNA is TGTGCCAGCAGCTTAAGGATGGGGAACACTGAAGCTTTCTTT. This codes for CASSLRMGNTEAFF.

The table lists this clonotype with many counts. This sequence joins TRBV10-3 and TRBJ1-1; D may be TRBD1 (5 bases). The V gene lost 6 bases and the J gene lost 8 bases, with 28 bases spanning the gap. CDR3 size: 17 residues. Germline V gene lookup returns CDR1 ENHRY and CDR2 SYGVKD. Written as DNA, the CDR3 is TGTGCCATCAGAGGACACCGGAGGGGCCTAAATCCCACGGAAGCTTTCTTT. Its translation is CAIRGHRRGLNPTEAFF.

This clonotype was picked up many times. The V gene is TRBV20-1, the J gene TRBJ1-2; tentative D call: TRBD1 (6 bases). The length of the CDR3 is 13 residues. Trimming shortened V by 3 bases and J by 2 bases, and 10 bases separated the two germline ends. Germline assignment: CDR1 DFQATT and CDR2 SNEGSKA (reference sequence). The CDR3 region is CSASRGLNYGYTF. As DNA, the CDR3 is TGCAGTGCTAGCCGGGGGCTAAACTATGGCTACACCTTC.

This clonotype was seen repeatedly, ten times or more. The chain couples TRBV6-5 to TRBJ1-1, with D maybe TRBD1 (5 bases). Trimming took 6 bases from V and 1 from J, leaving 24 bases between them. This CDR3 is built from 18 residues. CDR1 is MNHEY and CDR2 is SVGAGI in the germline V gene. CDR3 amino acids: CASSRTGPLGVTNTEAFF. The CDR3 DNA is TGTGCCAGCAGCCGGACGGGGCCGTTAGGGGTGACGAACACTGAAGCTTTCTTT.

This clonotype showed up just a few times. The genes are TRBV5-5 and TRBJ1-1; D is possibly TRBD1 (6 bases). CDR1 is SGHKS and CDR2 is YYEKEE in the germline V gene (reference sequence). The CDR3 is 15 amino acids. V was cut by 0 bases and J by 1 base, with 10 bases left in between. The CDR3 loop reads CASSLDGGKNTEAFF. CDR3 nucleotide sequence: TGTGCCAGCAGCTTGGATGGGGGCAAGAACACTGAAGCTTTCTTT.

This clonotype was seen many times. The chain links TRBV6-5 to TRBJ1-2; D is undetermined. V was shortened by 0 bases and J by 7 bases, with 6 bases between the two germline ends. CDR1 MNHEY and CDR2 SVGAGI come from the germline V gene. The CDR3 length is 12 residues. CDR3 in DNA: TGTGCCAGCAGTTACTCCGGGGTTGGCTACACCTTC. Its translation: CASSYSGVGYTF.

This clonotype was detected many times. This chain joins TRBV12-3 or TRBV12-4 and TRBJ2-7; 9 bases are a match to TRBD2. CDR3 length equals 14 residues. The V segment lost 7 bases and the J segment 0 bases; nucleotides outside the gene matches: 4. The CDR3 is CASTHSGGSYEQYF. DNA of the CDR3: TGTGCCAGCACCCATAGCGGGGGCTCCTACGAGCAGTACTTC.

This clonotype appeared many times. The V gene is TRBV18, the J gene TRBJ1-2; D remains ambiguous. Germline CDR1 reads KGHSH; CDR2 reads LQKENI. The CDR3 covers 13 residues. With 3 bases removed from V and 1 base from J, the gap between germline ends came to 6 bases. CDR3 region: CASSPEVNYGYTF. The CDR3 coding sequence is TGTGCCAGCTCACCTGAGGTTAACTATGGCTACACCTTC.

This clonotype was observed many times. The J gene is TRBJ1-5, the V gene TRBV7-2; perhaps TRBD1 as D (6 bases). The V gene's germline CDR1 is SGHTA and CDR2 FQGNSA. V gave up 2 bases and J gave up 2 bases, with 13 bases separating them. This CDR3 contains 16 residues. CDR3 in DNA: TGTGCCAGCAGCTTACGGTCAGGGGAGCGCAATCAGCCCCAGCATTTT. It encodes CASSLRSGERNQPQHF.

CDR3 sequence reads: CSAIRGGESGYTF. The CDR3 DNA follows: TGCAGTGCTATCAGAGGAGGCGAGTCGGGCTACACCTTC. This chain joins TRBV20-1 and TRBJ1-2, with D unresolved. Germline CDR1 DFQATT, CDR2 SNEGSKA (reference sequence). The CDR3 consists of 13 residues. V was clipped by 4 bases and J by 8 bases, with 17 bases between them.

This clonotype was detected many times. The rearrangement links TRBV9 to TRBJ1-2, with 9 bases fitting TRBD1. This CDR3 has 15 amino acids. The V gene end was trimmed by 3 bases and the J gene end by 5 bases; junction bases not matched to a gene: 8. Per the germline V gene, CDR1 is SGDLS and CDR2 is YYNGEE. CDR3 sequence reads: CASSAGTGWEYGYTF. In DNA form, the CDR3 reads TGTGCCAGCAGCGCCGGGACAGGGTGGGAGTATGGCTACACCTTC.

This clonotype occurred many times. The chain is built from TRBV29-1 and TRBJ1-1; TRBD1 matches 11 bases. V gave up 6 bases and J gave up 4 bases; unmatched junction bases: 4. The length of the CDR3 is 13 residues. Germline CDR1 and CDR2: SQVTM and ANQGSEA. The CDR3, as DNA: TGCAGCGTCCGGGACAGGGGGAGCACTGAAGCTTTCTTT. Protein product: CSVRDRGSTEAFF.

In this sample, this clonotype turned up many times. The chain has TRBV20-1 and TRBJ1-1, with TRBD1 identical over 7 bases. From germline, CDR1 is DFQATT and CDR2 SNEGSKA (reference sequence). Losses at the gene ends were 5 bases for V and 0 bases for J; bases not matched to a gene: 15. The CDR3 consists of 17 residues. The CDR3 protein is CSARRLTGARVNTEAFF. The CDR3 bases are TGCAGTGCTCGTCGACTCACAGGGGCCAGGGTGAACACTGAAGCTTTCTTT.

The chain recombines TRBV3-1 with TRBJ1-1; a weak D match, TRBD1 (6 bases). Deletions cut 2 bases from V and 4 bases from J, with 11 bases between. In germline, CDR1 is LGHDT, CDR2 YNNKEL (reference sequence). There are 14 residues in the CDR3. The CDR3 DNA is TGTGCCAGCAGCCAACAGGGGTGGAGCACTGAAGCTTTCTTT. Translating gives CASSQQGWSTEAFF.

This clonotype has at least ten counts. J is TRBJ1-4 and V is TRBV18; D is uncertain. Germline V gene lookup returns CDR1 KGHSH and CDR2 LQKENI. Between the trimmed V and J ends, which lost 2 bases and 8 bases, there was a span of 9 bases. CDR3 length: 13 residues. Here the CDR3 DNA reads TGTGCCAGCTCACCAACTACAGACGAAAAACTGTTTTTT. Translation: CASSPTTDEKLFF.

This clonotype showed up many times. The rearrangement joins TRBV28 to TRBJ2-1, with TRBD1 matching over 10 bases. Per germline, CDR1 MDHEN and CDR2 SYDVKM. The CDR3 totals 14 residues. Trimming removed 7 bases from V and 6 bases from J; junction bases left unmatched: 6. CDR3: CASTTGGLGNEQFF. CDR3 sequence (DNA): TGTGCCAGCACGACAGGGGGCTTAGGCAATGAGCAGTTCTTC. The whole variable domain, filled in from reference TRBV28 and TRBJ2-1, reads DVKVTQSSRYLVKRTGEKVFLECVQDMDHENMFWYRQDPGLGLRLIYFSYDVKMKEKGDIPEGYSVSREKKERFSLILESASTNQTSMYLCASTTGGLGNEQFFGPGTRLTVL.

In DNA, the CDR3 is TGTGCCAGCAGCGTAGGGGGGAATACAGGGATCAGTGAGCAGTTCTTC. As protein: CASSVGGNTGISEQFF. The J gene is TRBJ2-1, the V gene TRBV9; D perhaps matches TRBD1 (6 bases). This CDR3 has 16 residues. Between the trimmed V and J ends, which lost 0 bases and 9 bases, there was a span of 19 bases. Germline V lookup: CDR1 SGDLS, CDR2 YYNGEE.